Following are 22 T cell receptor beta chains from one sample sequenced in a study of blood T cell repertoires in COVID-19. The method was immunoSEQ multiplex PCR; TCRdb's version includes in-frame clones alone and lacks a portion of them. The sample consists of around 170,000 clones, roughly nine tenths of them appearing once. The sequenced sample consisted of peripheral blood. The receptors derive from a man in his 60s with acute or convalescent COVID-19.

The CDR3 here is CASSSTAGNTIYF. The DNA for the CDR3 is TGCGCCAGCTCTAGTACGGCTGGAAACACCATATATTTT. This chain connects TRBV4-3 to TRBJ1-3, with D unclear. CDR1 LGHNA and CDR2 YSLEER come from the germline V gene. This CDR3 comprises 13 residues. V shed 8 bases and J shed 2 bases, with 10 bases lying between them.

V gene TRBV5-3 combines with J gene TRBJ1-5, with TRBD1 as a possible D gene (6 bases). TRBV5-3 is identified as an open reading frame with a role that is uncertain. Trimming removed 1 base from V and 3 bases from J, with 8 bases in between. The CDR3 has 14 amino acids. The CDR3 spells CARSLRGYNQPQHF. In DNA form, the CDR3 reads TGTGCCAGAAGCTTGAGGGGGTACAATCAGCCCCAGCATTTT.

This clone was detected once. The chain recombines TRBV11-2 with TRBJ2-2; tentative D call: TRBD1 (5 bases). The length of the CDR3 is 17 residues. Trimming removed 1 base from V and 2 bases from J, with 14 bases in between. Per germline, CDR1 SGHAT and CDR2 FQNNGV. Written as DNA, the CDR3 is TGTGCCAGCAGCTTAGGATGGGCCAGGGTCAACACCGGGGAGCTGTTTTTT. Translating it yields CASSLGWARVNTGELFF.

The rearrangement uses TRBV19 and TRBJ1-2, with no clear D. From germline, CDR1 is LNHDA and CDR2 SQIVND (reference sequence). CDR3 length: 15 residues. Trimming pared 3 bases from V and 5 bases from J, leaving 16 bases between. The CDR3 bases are TGTGCCAGTAGTATCCCCGTTGGCTTTGGTTATGGCTACACCTTC. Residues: CASSIPVGFGYGYTF.

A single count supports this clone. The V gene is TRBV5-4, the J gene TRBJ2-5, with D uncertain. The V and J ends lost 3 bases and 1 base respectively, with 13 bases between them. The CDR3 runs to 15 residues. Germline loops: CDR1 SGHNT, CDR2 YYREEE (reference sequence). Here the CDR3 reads CASSSAQARQETQYF. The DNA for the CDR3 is TGTGCCAGCAGCTCGGCCCAGGCGCGCCAAGAGACCCAGTACTTC.

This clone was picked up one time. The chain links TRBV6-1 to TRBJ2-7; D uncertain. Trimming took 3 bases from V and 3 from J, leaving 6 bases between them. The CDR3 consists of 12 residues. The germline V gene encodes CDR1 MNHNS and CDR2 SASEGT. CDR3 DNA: TGTGCCAGCAGTGATTACGGCTACGAGCAGTACGTC. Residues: CASSDYGYEQYV.

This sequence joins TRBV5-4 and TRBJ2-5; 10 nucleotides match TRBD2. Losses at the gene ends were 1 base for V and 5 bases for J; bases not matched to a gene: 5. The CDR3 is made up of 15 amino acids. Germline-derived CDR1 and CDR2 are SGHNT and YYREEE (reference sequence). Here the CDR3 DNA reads TGTGCCAGCAGCTTGACTAGCGGGGCCACGGAGACCCAGTACTTC. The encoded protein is CASSLTSGATETQYF.

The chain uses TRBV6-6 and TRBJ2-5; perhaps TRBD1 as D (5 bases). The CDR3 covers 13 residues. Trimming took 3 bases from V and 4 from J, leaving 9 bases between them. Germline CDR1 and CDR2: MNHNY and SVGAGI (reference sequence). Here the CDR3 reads CASSYARAETQYF. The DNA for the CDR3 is TGTGCCAGCAGTTATGCCAGGGCAGAGACCCAGTACTTC.

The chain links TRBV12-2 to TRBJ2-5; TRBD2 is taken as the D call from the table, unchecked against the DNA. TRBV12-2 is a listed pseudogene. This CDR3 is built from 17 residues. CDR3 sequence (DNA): TGTGCAAGTCGCTTAGGGCCGAGACCGGGAGGTTTGGGGACCCAGTACTTC. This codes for CASRLGPRPGGLGTQYF.

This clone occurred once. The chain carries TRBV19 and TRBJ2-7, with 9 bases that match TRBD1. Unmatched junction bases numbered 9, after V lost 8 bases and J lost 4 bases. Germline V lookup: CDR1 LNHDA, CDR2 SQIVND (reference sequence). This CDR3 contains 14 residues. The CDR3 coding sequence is TGTGCCAGTGGAGGGGGACAGGGAGGATACGAGCAGTACTTC. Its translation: CASGGGQGGYEQYF.

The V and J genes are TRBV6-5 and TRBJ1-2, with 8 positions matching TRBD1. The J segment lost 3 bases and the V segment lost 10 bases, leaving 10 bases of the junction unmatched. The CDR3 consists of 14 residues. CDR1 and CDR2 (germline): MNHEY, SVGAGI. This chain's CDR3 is CATKGQGFYYGYTF. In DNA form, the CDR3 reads TGTGCCACCAAAGGACAGGGTTTTTACTATGGCTACACCTTC.

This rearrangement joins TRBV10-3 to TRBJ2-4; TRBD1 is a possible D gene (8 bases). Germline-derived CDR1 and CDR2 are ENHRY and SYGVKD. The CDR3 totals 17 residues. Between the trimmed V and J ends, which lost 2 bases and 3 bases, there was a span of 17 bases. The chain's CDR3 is CAISEDWTGRVKNIQYF. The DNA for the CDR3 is TGTGCCATCAGTGAGGACTGGACAGGGAGGGTCAAAAACATTCAGTACTTC.

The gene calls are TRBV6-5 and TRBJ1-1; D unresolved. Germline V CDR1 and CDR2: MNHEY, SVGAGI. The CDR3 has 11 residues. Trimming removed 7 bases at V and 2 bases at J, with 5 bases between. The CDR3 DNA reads TGTGCCAGCAACTTCAACACTGAAGCTTTCTTT. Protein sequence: CASNFNTEAFF.

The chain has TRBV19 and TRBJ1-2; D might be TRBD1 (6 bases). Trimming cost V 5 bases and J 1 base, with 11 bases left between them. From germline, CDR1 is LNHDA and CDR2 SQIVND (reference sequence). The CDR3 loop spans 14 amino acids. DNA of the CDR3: TGTGCCAGTAGTTCTTCAGGGGTTAACTATGGCTACACCTTC. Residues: CASSSSGVNYGYTF.

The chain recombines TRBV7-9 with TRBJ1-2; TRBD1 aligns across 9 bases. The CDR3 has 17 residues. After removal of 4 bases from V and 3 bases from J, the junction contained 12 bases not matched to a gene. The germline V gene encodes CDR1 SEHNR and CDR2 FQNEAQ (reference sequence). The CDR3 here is CASSSEGTGPRDYGYTF. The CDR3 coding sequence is TGTGCCAGCAGCTCCGAGGGGACAGGGCCCCGGGACTATGGCTACACCTTC.

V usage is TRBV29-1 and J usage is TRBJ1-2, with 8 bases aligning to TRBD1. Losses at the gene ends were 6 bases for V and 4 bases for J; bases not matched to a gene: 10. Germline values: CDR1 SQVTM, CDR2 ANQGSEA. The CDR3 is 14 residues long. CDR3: CSVGQDRFPYGYTF. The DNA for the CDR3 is TGCAGCGTGGGACAGGATCGGTTCCCCTATGGCTACACCTTC.

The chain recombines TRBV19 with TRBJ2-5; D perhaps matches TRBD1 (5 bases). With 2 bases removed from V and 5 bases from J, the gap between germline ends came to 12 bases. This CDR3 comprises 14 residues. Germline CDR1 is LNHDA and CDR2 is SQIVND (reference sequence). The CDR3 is CASSITGAGETQYF. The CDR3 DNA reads TGTGCCAGTAGTATAACAGGAGCAGGGGAGACCCAGTACTTC. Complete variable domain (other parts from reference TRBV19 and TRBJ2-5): DGGITQSPKYLFRKEGQNVTLSCEQNLNHDAMYWYRQDPGQGLRLIYYSQIVNDFQKGDIAEGYSVSREKKESFPLTVTSAQKNPTAFYLCASSITGAGETQYFGPGTRLLVL.

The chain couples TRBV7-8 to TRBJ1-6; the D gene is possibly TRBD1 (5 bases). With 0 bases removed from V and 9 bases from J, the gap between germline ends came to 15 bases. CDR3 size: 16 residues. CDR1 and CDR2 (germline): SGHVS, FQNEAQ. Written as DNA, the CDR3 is TGTGCCAGCAGCTTAGCGAGGCAGGGCGCCAGTTCACCCCTCCACTTT. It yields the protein CASSLARQGASSPLHF.

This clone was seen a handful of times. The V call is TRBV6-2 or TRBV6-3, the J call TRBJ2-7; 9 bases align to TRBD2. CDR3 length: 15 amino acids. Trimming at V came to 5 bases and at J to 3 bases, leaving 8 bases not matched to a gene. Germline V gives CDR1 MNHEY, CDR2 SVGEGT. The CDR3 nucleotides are TGTGCCAGCAGTGGAAGAGGTAGCGGGGGCTACGAGCAGTACTTC. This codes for CASSGRGSGGYEQYF.

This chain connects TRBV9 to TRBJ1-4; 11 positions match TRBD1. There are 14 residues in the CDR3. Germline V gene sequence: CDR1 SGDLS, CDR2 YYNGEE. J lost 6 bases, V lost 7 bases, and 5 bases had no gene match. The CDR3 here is CASGQGAQDEKLFF. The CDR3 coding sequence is TGTGCCAGCGGACAGGGGGCGCAAGATGAAAAACTGTTTTTT. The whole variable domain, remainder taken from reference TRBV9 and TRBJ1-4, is DSGVTQTPKHLITATGQRVTLRCSPRSGDLSVYWYQQSLDQGLQFLIQYYNGEERAKGNILERFSAQQFPDLHSELNLSSLELGDSALYFCASGQGAQDEKLFFGSGTQLSVL.

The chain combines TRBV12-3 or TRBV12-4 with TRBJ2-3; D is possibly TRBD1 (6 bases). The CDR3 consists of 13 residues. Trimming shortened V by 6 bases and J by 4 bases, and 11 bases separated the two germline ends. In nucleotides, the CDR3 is TGTGCCAGCAGGTCGGACAGCTCAGATACGCAGTATTTT. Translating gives CASRSDSSDTQYF.

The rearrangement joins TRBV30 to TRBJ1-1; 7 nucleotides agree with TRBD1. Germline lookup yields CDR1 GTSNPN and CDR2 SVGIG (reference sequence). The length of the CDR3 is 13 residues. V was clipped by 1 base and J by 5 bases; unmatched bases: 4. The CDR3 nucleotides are TGTGCCTGGAGTGGACAGGGTAGGACTGAAGCTTTCTTT. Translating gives CAWSGQGRTEAFF.